Below are 10 T cell receptor beta chains sequenced from a single sample in a study of cytomegalovirus exposure and HLA in healthy donors. PCR involved 60 Vbeta and 13 Jbeta primers. Produced via immunoSEQ multiplex PCR; TCRdb's table is partial and in-frame only. The sample consists of approximately 38,000 clones, roughly 67% of them appearing once. Sample: PBMCs. These receptors came from a man aged 50 to 60 in good health and CMV-seropositive.

A few counts support this clone. The chain employs TRBV7-8 and TRBJ1-5; a weak D match, TRBD1 (6 bases). The V and J ends lost 5 bases and 0 bases respectively, with 14 bases between them. Germline V gene lookup returns CDR1 SGHVS and CDR2 FQNEAQ. This CDR3 is built from 16 residues. The CDR3 nucleotides read TGTGCCAGCAGCGGGTTACAGGGTAGTAGCAATCAGCCCCAGCATTTT. Translating gives CASSGLQGSSNQPQHF. The full variable domain, in which reference TRBV7-8 and TRBJ1-5 provide the parts outside the CDR3, is GAGVSQSPRYKVAKRGQDVALRCDPISGHVSLFWYQQALGQGPEFLTYFQNEAQLDKSGLPSDRFFAERPEGSVSTLKIQRTQQEDSAVYLCASSGLQGSSNQPQHFGDGTRLSIL.

The chain employs TRBV4-2 and TRBJ2-2; 9 bases map to TRBD2. The CDR3 contains 17 residues. In germline, CDR1 is LGHNA, CDR2 YNFKEQ. V shed 4 bases and J 3 bases; nucleotides not matched to a gene: 9. CDR3 amino acids: CASSRLAGEGDTGELFF. The CDR3 region has the DNA TGTGCCAGCAGCCGTTTAGCGGGGGAAGGAGACACCGGGGAGCTGTTTTTT.

Notes on this clone: Since no conserved phenylalanine or tryptophan closes the CDR3, a read error is the likely cause. J is TRBJ1-5 and V is TRBV29-1; 7 bases are a match to TRBD1. Germline V CDR1 and CDR2: SQVTM, ANQGSEA. V lost 7 bases to trimming and J lost 5 bases; unmatched junction nucleotides: 8. This CDR3 has 13 amino acids. CDR3 protein: CSAATGADQPQHV. The DNA for the CDR3 is TGCAGCGCCGCTACAGGGGCGGATCAGCCCCAGCATGTT.

The rearrangement links TRBV2 to TRBJ1-5; D is unresolved. The CDR3 covers 13 residues. Trimming stripped 7 bases from V and 0 bases from J, with 7 bases between. CDR1 and CDR2 from the germline V gene are SNHLY and FYNNEI. In DNA, the CDR3 is TGTGCCAGCATGAGGGATAGCAATCAGCCCCAGCATTTT. It encodes CASMRDSNQPQHF.

This clone occurred a few times. This chain joins TRBV5-1 and TRBJ1-1, with TRBD1 identical over 9 bases. The germline CDR1 and CDR2 sequences are SGHRS and YFSETQ. Unmatched junction bases numbered 15, after V lost 3 bases and J lost 12 bases. The CDR3 runs to 15 residues. The CDR3 coding sequence is TGCGCCAGCAGCTCCCTAGTAAACAGGGGGCGCAGGACTTTCTTT. As protein: CASSSLVNRGRRTFF. Filled out from reference TRBV5-1 and TRBJ1-1, the complete variable domain reads KAGVTQTPRYLIKTRGQQVTLSCSPISGHRSVSWYQQTPGQGLQFLFEYFSETQRNKGNFPGRFSGRQFSNSRSEMNVSTLELGDSALYLCASSSLVNRGRRTFFGQGTRLTVV.

This sequence joins TRBV9 and TRBJ1-5; 9 nucleotides line up with TRBD1. The germline gives CDR1 SGDLS, CDR2 YYNGEE. The CDR3 is made up of 14 amino acids. The ends lost 2 bases at V and 8 bases at J; junction bases unmatched: 5. The CDR3: CASSVTGGREPQHF. The CDR3 nucleotides are TGTGCCAGCAGCGTTACAGGGGGCAGAGAGCCCCAGCATTTT.

This clone was detected only a few times. The genes are TRBV18 and TRBJ1-1; TRBD1 is a possible D gene (5 bases). Germline-derived CDR1 and CDR2 are KGHSH and LQKENI. The CDR3 has 13 residues. The ends were cut back, 3 bases at V and 3 bases at J, with 8 bases in the middle. The CDR3 DNA follows: TGTGCCAGCTCACCGGGGGGGGACACTGAAGCTTTCTTT. Amino acid sequence: CASSPGGDTEAFF.

The gene calls are TRBV9 and TRBJ2-7; 8 bases map to TRBD1. This CDR3 contains 15 residues. V gave up 4 bases and J gave up 2 bases; unmatched junction bases: 8. Germline assignment: CDR1 SGDLS and CDR2 YYNGEE. CDR3 in DNA: TGTGCCAGCAGCCCCGGGACAGGTATCCCCTACGAGCAGTACTTC. Its protein is CASSPGTGIPYEQYF.

V usage is TRBV29-1 and J usage is TRBJ1-6; D gene unclear. There are 13 residues in the CDR3. Trimming cost V 0 bases and J 9 bases, with 9 bases left between them. Germline V gene lookup returns CDR1 SQVTM and CDR2 ANQGSEA. CDR3 nucleotide sequence: TGCAGCGTTGAAGATAAGGAGGGTTCACCCCTCCACTTT. It codes for CSVEDKEGSPLHF.

The rearrangement uses TRBV7-6 and TRBJ2-5, with D perhaps matching TRBD2 (6 bases). The CDR3 runs to 15 residues. The V gene lost 6 bases and the J gene lost 0 bases, with 14 bases spanning the gap. Germline V gene lookup returns CDR1 SGHVS and CDR2 FNYEAQ. The CDR3 region is CASSSPRDYQETQYF. DNA for the CDR3: TGTGCCAGCAGTTCCCCCCGGGACTACCAAGAGACCCAGTACTTC. The variable domain in full, with the rest retrieved from reference TRBV7-6 and TRBJ2-5, is GAGVSQSPRYKVTKRGQDVALRCDPISGHVSLYWYRQALGQGPEFLTYFNYEAQQDKSGLPNDRFSAERPEGSISTLTIQRTEQRDSAMYRCASSSPRDYQETQYFGPGTRLLVL.